This TCR beta chain was identified during a study of shared clonotypes between healthy human individuals. The table came from immunoSEQ multiplex PCR; TCRdb's copy has only in-frame clones and leaves some out. Here the sample spans around 2,000,000 clones, just over 90% being singletons. CD45RO-negative cells were positively selected for CCR7, leaving out terminally differentiated effector memory CD45RA+ cells. The V and J ends lost 5 bases and 4 bases, in that order; junction bases with no gene match: 6. The germline V gene encodes CDR1 SEHNR and CDR2 FQNEAQ (reference sequence). The CDR3 runs 14 residues.

Sequenced: naive CD8+ T cells from PBMCs. The clonotype comes from a man aged 18 to 30 in good health. Some clones in this sample may be carry-over from other donors' samples. The chain combines TRBV7-9 with TRBJ2-7, with 9 bases fitting TRBD2. The CDR3 region is CASSLPSGNYEQYF. The DNA of the CDR3 is TGTGCCAGCAGCCTACCTAGCGGGAATTACGAGCAGTACTTC.